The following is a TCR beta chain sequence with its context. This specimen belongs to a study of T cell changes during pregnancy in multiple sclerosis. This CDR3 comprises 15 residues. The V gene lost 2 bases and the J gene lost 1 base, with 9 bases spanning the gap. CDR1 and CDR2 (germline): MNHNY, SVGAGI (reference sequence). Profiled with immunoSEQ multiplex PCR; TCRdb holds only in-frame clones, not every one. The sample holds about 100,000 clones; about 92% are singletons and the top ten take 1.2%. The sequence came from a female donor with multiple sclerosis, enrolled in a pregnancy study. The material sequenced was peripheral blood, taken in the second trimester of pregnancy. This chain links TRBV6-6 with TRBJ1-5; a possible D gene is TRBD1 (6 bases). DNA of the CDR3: TGTGCCAGCAGTTACAGTGGACAGAGCAATCAGCCCCAGCATTTT. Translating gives CASSYSGQSNQPQHF.